This T cell receptor (beta chain) was sequenced in a study of identifying expanded T cells in peripheral blood. Some clones are missing from TCRdb's copy, which holds only in-frame ones; the method was immunoSEQ multiplex PCR. In the table there are roughly 100,000 clones, around 88% of which are singletons. The V end lost 5 bases, the J end lost 0 bases, and 8 bases lay between the germline ends. The CDR3 runs to 14 residues. Per the germline V gene, CDR1 is SGHVS and CDR2 is FNYEAQ. The clonotype originates from a person between 18 and 75 years old in good health. The chain combines TRBV7-6 with TRBJ1-3; D ambiguous. Sequencing input: blood. CDR3 DNA sequence: TGTGCCAGCAGCCCCGGAAGCTCTGGAAACACCATATATTTT. Translation: CASSPGSSGNTIYF.